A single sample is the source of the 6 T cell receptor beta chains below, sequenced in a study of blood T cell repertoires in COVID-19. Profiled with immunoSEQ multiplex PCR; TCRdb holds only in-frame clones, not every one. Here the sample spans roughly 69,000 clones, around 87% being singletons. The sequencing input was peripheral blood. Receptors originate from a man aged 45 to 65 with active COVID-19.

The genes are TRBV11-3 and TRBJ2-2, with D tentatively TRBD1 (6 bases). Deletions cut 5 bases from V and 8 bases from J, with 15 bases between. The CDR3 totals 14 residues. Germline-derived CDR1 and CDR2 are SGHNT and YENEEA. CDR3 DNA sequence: TGTGCCAGCAGCATCCGGGACACAACGGGGGAGCTGTTTTTT. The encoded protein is CASSIRDTTGELFF.

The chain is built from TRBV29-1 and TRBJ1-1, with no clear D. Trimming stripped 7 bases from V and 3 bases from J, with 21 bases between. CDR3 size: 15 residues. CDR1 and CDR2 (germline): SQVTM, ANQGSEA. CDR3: CSDIRVGGLDTEAFF. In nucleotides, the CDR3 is TGCAGCGATATCCGGGTGGGAGGGCTTGACACTGAAGCTTTCTTT.

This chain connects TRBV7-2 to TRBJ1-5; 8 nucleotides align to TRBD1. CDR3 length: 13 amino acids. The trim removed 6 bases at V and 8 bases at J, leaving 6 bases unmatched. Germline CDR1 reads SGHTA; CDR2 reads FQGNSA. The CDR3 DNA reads TGTGCCAGCAGAGGTGCAGGGGGCGAGCCCCAGCATTTT. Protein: CASRGAGGEPQHF.

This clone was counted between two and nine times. CDR3 region: CASSNRATNEKLFF. CDR3 DNA: TGTGCCAGCAGTAACAGGGCAACTAATGAAAAACTGTTTTTT. This chain links TRBV27 with TRBJ1-4; possible D gene TRBD1, 6 bases. Germline lookup yields CDR1 MNHEY and CDR2 SMNVEV (reference sequence). This CDR3 region has 14 residues. V was pared by 5 bases and J by 0 bases, with 7 bases between.

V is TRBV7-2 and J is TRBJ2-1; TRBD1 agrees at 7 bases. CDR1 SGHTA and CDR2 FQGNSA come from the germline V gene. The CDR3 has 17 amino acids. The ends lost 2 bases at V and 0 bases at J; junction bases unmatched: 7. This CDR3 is CASSLQSTGISYNEQFF. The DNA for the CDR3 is TGTGCCAGCAGCTTACAGTCGACAGGGATCTCCTACAATGAGCAGTTCTTC.

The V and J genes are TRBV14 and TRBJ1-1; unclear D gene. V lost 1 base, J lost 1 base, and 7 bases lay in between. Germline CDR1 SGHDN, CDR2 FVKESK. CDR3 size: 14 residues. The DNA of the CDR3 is TGTGCCAGCAGCCAAGTCGGCGGGAACACTGAAGCTTTCTTT. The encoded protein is CASSQVGGNTEAFF.